This TCR beta chain emerged from a study of blood T cell repertoires in COVID-19. Looking at the study overall: The United States, Italy and Spain provided the acute and convalescent COVID-19 samples. T cells, B-cell-depleted T cells, or PBMCs provided the cDNA or gDNA that served as material.

Source study methods: Using reference gene primer amplification, nucleated cell counts were estimated. Data came from immunoSEQ multiplex PCR; TCRdb stores just in-frame clones and leaves some out. V, J and clone size derive from that table, while D and trimming were established from the DNA sequence. The profile shows 60,000 to 75,000 clones, 88% of them singletons. This CDR3 region has 12 residues. Sequencing used peripheral blood. This TCR was recovered from a human donor in a cohort sampled during active COVID-19. This chain uses TRBV21-1 with TRBJ2-7; the listed D gene, TRBD1, was not tested against the DNA. TRBV21-1 is a pseudogene. DNA for the CDR3: TGTGCCAGCAGCAACACAGGGGCCGAGCAGTACTTC. Its translation is CASSNTGAEQYF.